Below are 7 T cell receptor beta chains sequenced from a single sample in a study of shared clonotypes between healthy human individuals. Profiling relied on immunoSEQ multiplex PCR, and the TCRdb table lists in-frame clones only, not all of them. The sample records 2 million to 3 million clones, roughly 92% being singletons. The sequencing input was naive CD4+ T cells sorted from blood. The subset is: CD45RA+ positively selected. Receptors originate from a man aged 18 to 29 in good health.

This CDR3 is CASSRGELVNTEAFF. The CDR3 nucleotides read TGTGCCAGCAGCCGGGGGGAGCTGGTGAACACTGAAGCTTTCTTT. The genes are TRBV7-3 and TRBJ1-1, with D perhaps matching TRBD1 (5 bases). CDR1 is SGHTA and CDR2 is FQGTGA in the germline V gene. The CDR3 is made up of 15 amino acids. V dropped 5 bases and J dropped 0 bases, with 13 bases sitting between them.

A word on this clone: Other DNA sequences within the sample encode an identical CDR3. This rearrangement joins TRBV7-9 to TRBJ2-3; D is uncertain. From germline, CDR1 is SEHNR and CDR2 FQNEAQ (reference sequence). The CDR3 is 13 amino acids. V was pared by 1 base and J by 0 bases, with 2 bases between. CDR3 DNA: TGTGCCAGCAGCTTAGAGAGCACAGATACGCAGTATTTT. Translated: CASSLESTDTQYF. The full variable domain, its missing parts supplied by reference TRBV7-9 and TRBJ2-3, is DTGVSQNPRHKITKRGQNVTFRCDPISEHNRLYWYRQTLGQGPEFLTYFQNEAQLEKSRLLSDRFSAERPKGSFSTLEIQRTEQGDSAMYLCASSLESTDTQYFGPGTRLTVL.

The rearrangement links TRBV5-4 to TRBJ1-1; unclear D gene. Trimming cost V 0 bases and J 2 bases, with 11 bases left between them. The CDR3 has 15 amino acids. In germline, CDR1 is SGHNT, CDR2 YYREEE (reference sequence). This CDR3 is CASSLVAALNTEAFF. CDR3 in DNA: TGTGCCAGCAGCTTGGTGGCAGCTCTTAACACTGAAGCTTTCTTT.

The chain couples TRBV6-5 to TRBJ1-1; TRBD1 matches at 7 bases. The CDR3 length is 15 residues. Trimming took 6 bases from V and 3 from J; bases not matched to a gene: 10. Looked up from germline, CDR1 is MNHEY and CDR2 is SVGAGI. DNA of the CDR3: TGTGCCAGCAGAAGAGAGGGGGCAAGGGACACTGAAGCTTTCTTT. Translated: CASRREGARDTEAFF.

This rearrangement joins TRBV10-1 to TRBJ1-3; no clear D. V dropped 6 bases and J dropped 0 bases, with 6 bases sitting between them. The CDR3 length is 13 residues. From germline, CDR1 is WNHNN and CDR2 SYGVQD (reference sequence). In DNA, the CDR3 is TGCGCCAGCAGACCGCGCTCTGGAAACACCATATATTTT. It translates to CASRPRSGNTIYF.

The chain is built from TRBV7-9 and TRBJ2-2; no definite D call. Germline V gene data show CDR1 as SEHNR and CDR2 as FQNEAQ (reference sequence). The CDR3 loop spans 12 amino acids. V lost 7 bases, J lost 5 bases, and 8 bases lay in between. CDR3 region: CASTPVTGELFF. The DNA for the CDR3 is TGTGCCAGCACGCCGGTGACCGGGGAGCTGTTTTTT.

The rearrangement joins TRBV6-7 to TRBJ2-6, with 8 nucleotides matching TRBD1. TRBV6-7 is filed as an ORF, its function uncertain. With 2 bases clipped from V and 0 bases from J, the junction kept 12 bases outside the gene matches. CDR3 length: 20 amino acids. This chain's CDR3 is CASSYPLDRAFSSGANVLTF. The CDR3 DNA reads as TGTGCCAGCAGTTACCCTCTGGACAGGGCCTTCAGCTCTGGGGCCAACGTCCTGACTTTC.